The clone carrying this T cell receptor (beta chain) appeared a few times. The antigen is undetermined. The source of the sample is a study of beta chain features in type 1 diabetes. Across the whole study: Sorted cells numbering under 140,000,000 were examined across all samples. Study observations and caveats: Researchers caution that PCR might favor shorter templates, equally among patients and controls. When Type 1 diabetes patients were examined, their TCRB CDR3s proved moderately but significantly shorter in all four CD4+ subsets. A closer apparent resemblance between naive, central memory and Treg TCRB repertoires was seen in patients than in healthy donors.

Sequencing targeted expressed TCRB transcripts, as all isolated RNA had been reverse transcribed. Sequencing used immunoSEQ multiplex PCR; TCRdb keeps in-frame clones, though not all of them. The profile shows 400,000 or so clones, over 9.5% of them singletons. The V segment lost 6 bases and the J segment 6 bases; nucleotides outside the gene matches: 8. The germline V gene encodes CDR1 MNHEY and CDR2 SVGAGI. This CDR3 is built from 15 residues. The V call is TRBV6-5, the J call TRBJ1-5; 10 bases fit TRBD1. Material for sequencing was naive CD4+ T cells from blood. The source is a woman younger than 35 with type 1 diabetes. The CDR3 spells CASRTKTGGSQPQHF. The CDR3 nucleotides read TGTGCCAGCAGAACAAAGACAGGGGGCTCTCAGCCCCAGCATTTT.